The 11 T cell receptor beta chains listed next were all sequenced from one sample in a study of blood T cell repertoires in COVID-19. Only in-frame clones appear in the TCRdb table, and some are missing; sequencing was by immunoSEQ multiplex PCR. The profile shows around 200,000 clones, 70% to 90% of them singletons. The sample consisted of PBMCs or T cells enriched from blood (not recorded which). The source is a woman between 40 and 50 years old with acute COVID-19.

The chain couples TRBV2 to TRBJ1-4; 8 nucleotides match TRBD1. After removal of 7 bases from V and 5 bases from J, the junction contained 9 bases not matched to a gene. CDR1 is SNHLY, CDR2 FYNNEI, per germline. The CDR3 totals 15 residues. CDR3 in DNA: TGTGCCAGCAAGGGAGACAGGGGAGAAAATGAAAAACTGTTTTTT. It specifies CASKGDRGENEKLFF.

The CDR3 region has the DNA TGTGCCAGCAGCTGGACTAGCGGTCCTGCGCAGTATTTT. Its translation: CASSWTSGPAQYF. The gene calls are TRBV7-9 and TRBJ2-3; 10 nucleotides line up with TRBD2. Germline V lookup: CDR1 SEHNR, CDR2 FQNEAQ (reference sequence). The CDR3 runs to 13 residues. The V and J ends lost 4 bases and 10 bases, in that order; junction bases with no gene match: 5.

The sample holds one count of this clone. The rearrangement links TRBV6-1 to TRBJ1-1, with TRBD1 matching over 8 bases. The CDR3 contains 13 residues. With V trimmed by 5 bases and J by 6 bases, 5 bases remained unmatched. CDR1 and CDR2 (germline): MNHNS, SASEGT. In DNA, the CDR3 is TGTGCCAGCAGTCCGGACAGGGCGGCTGAAGCTTTCTTT. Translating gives CASSPDRAAEAFF.

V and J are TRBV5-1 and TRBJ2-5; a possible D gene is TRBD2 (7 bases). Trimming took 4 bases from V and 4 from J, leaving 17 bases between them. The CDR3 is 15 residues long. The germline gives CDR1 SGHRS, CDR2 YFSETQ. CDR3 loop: CASSKTPGGAETQYF. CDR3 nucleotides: TGCGCCAGCAGCAAAACCCCGGGGGGCGCAGAGACCCAGTACTTC.

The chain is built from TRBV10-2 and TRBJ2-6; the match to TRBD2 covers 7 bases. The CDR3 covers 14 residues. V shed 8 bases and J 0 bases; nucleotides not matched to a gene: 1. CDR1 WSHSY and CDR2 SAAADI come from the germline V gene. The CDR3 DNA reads TGCGCCAGCGGGGGGGGCTCTGGGGCCAACGTCCTGACTTTC. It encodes CASGGGSGANVLTF.

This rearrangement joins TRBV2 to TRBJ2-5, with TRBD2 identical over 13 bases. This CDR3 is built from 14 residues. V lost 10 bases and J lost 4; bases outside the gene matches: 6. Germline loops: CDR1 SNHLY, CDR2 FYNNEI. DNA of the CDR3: TGTGCCACCCGGACTAGCGGGGGCCTAGAGACCCAGTACTTC. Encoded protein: CATRTSGGLETQYF.

CDR3 in amino acids: CASSLIGQRVEDGYTF. The CDR3 DNA reads as TGCGCCAGCAGCTTAATCGGCCAGAGGGTAGAGGATGGCTACACCTTC. This sequence joins TRBV5-1 and TRBJ1-2; D gene unclear. The CDR3 runs to 16 residues. CDR1 is SGHRS, CDR2 YFSETQ, per germline. V gave up 2 bases and J gave up 6 bases, with 20 bases separating them.

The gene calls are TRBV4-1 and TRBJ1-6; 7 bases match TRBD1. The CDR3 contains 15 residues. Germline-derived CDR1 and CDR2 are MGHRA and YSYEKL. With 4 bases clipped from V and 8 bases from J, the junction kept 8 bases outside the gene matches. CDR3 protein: CASSPDRVPHSPLHF. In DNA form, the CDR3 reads TGCGCCAGCAGCCCAGACAGGGTGCCTCATTCACCCCTCCACTTT.

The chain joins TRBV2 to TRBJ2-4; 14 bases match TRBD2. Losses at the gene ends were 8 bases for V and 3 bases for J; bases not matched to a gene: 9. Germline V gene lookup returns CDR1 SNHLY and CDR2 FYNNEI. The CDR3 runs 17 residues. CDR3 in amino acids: CASGWTSGGYGKNIQYF. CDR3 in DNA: TGTGCCAGCGGCTGGACTAGCGGGGGGTACGGCAAAAACATTCAGTACTTC.

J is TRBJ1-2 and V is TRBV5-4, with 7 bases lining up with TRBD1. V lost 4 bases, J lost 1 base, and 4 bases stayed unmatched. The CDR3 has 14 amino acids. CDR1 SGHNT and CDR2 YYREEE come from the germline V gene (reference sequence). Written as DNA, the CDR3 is TGTGCCAGCAGCCCCGGGACAGATAACTATGGCTACACCTTC. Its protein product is CASSPGTDNYGYTF. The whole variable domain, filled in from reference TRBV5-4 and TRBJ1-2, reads ETGVTQSPTHLIKTRGQQVTLRCSSQSGHNTVSWYQQALGQGPQFIFQYYREEENGRGNFPPRFSGLQFPNYSSELNVNALELDDSALYLCASSPGTDNYGYTFGSGTRLTVV.

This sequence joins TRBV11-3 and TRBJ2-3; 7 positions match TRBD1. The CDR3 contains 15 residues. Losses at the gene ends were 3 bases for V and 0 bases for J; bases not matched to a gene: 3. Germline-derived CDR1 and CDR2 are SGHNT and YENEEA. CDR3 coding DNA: TGTGCCAGCAGCTTGAGACAGGGTAGCACAGATACGCAGTATTTT. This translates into CASSLRQGSTDTQYF.